The 32 T cell receptor beta chains listed next were all sequenced from one sample in a study of blood T cell repertoires in COVID-19. Assay: immunoSEQ multiplex PCR; the TCRdb copy retains only in-frame clones and omits some. The sample shows roughly 200,000 clones, around nine tenths of them seen only once. The material sequenced was peripheral blood. The receptors originated from a man aged 60 to 69 who had recovered from COVID-19.

The V gene is TRBV5-5, the J gene TRBJ1-2; 7 nucleotides match TRBD1. The V gene end was trimmed by 0 bases and the J gene end by 11 bases; junction bases not matched to a gene: 10. The CDR3 extends over 14 amino acids. Per the germline V gene, CDR1 is SGHKS and CDR2 is YYEKEE (reference sequence). The chain's CDR3 is CASSLAPTGLRYTF. The CDR3 DNA reads as TGTGCCAGCAGCTTGGCCCCGACAGGGCTTAGATACACCTTC.

The CDR3: CASKSRVEGPGEQFF. CDR3 in DNA: TGTGCCAGCAAATCAAGGGTAGAGGGCCCGGGTGAGCAGTTCTTC. This chain uses TRBV11-2 with TRBJ2-1, with D tentatively TRBD2 (5 bases). Germline-derived CDR1 and CDR2 are SGHAT and FQNNGV. The CDR3 extends over 15 amino acids. Trimming cost V 7 bases and J 9 bases, with 22 bases left between them.

This chain connects TRBV7-3 to TRBJ2-5; D may be TRBD1 (6 bases). Trimming cost V 1 base and J 5 bases, with 17 bases left between them. Per germline, CDR1 SGHTA and CDR2 FQGTGA. The CDR3 covers 16 residues. The CDR3 nucleotides read TGTGCCAGCAGCTTAAACGCCCCCGACAGGATGGAGACCCAGTACTTC. Translated: CASSLNAPDRMETQYF.

This clone was seen more than once but under ten times. The chain recombines TRBV28 with TRBJ2-7; a possible D gene is TRBD1 (5 bases). The CDR3 spans 15 residues. With 6 bases removed from V and 2 bases from J, the gap between germline ends came to 17 bases. CDR1 MDHEN and CDR2 SYDVKM come from the germline V gene. CDR3 coding DNA: TGTGCCAGCAGATATCAGGGTGGGGCGGCCTACGAGCAGTACTTC. This sequence encodes CASRYQGGAAYEQYF.

J is TRBJ1-3 and V is TRBV7-8; D may be TRBD1 (6 bases). CDR3 length equals 15 residues. Between the trimmed V and J ends, which lost 5 bases and 0 bases, there was a span of 11 bases. Germline values: CDR1 SGHVS, CDR2 FQNEAQ. CDR3 nucleotides: TGTGCCAGCAGCCCGTTGACAGGCTCTGGAAACACCATATATTTT. Its protein product is CASSPLTGSGNTIYF.

This clone was seen only once. This chain joins TRBV5-5 and TRBJ2-5; TRBD1 is a possible D gene (5 bases). The V end was cut by 4 bases, the J end by 2 bases, with 18 bases between. Germline V lookup: CDR1 SGHKS, CDR2 YYEKEE (reference sequence). The CDR3 totals 16 residues. This CDR3 is CASSVGIGALQETQYF. The DNA for the CDR3 is TGTGCCAGCAGCGTAGGGATAGGGGCCTTACAAGAGACCCAGTACTTC.

This sequence joins TRBV7-9 and TRBJ2-1, with D perhaps TRBD2 (6 bases). V was cut by 5 bases and J by 2 bases, with 13 bases left in between. This CDR3 spans 15 amino acids. The V gene's germline CDR1 is SEHNR and CDR2 FQNEAQ (reference sequence). CDR3 DNA sequence: TGTGCCAGCAGCCCGAGAGGAGGGGCCTACAATGAGCAGTTCTTC. Translating gives CASSPRGGAYNEQFF.

The J gene is TRBJ2-7, the V gene TRBV7-3; 7 bases are shared with TRBD2. J lost 1 base, V lost 6 bases, and 9 bases had no gene match. The germline CDR1 and CDR2 sequences are SGHTA and FQGTGA. CDR3 length equals 15 residues. The CDR3 sequence: CASRKGAGRSYEQYF. CDR3 DNA: TGTGCCAGCAGGAAAGGAGCGGGACGATCCTACGAGCAGTACTTC.

V is TRBV9 and J is TRBJ1-2; D possibly corresponds to TRBD1 (5 bases). The CDR3 is 15 amino acids. The V end lost 0 bases, the J end lost 7 bases, and 16 bases lay between the germline ends. Germline CDR1 and CDR2: SGDLS and YYNGEE. The CDR3 nucleotides are TGTGCCAGCAGCGTAGACCTAGGGGTTAATTTTGGCTACACCTTC. The encoded protein is CASSVDLGVNFGYTF.

This chain links TRBV25-1 with TRBJ2-7, with 13 bases matching TRBD2. Per germline, CDR1 MGHDK and CDR2 SYGVNS. With 3 bases clipped from V and 6 bases from J, the junction kept 8 bases outside the gene matches. There are 16 residues in the CDR3. The CDR3 bases are TGTGCCAGCAGTGAGACTAGCGGGAGGTACAGGGTCGAGCAGTACTTC. Its protein product is CASSETSGRYRVEQYF.

The chain recombines TRBV28 with TRBJ2-1, with D perhaps matching TRBD2 (6 bases). CDR1 and CDR2 from the germline V gene are MDHEN and SYDVKM. Trimming cost V 6 bases and J 1 base, with 10 bases left between them. This CDR3 region has 14 residues. CDR3 coding DNA: TGTGCCAGCAGCCCCGGGAGATCCTACAATGAGCAGTTCTTC. It yields the protein CASSPGRSYNEQFF.

This clone has only one observation. The chain links TRBV5-1 to TRBJ2-5, with TRBD2 matching over 11 bases. The CDR3 loop spans 15 amino acids. J was trimmed by 4 bases and V by 8 bases; bases with no gene match: 10. Germline V gene lookup returns CDR1 SGHRS and CDR2 YFSETQ. The CDR3 here is CASQKLAGVPETQYF. CDR3 sequence (DNA): TGCGCCAGTCAGAAACTAGCGGGAGTACCAGAGACCCAGTACTTC.

The J gene is TRBJ2-1, the V gene TRBV5-6; the D gene is possibly TRBD2 (6 bases). The CDR3 sequence is 14 residues long. Per the germline V gene, CDR1 is SGHDT and CDR2 is YYEEEE. The V and J ends lost 4 bases and 4 bases respectively, with 12 bases between them. CDR3 DNA: TGTGCCAGCAGCCGGCCGGGGGTTTACAATGAGCAGTTCTTC. Protein product: CASSRPGVYNEQFF.

The chain links TRBV18 to TRBJ2-3; 9 bases fit TRBD1. From germline, CDR1 is KGHSH and CDR2 LQKENI. The CDR3 length is 17 residues. The V gene end was trimmed by 4 bases and the J gene end by 2 bases; junction bases not matched to a gene: 10. The CDR3 protein is CASSLSLTGGITDTQYF. The CDR3 nucleotides read TGTGCCAGCTCACTATCTTTGACAGGGGGAATCACAGATACGCAGTATTTT.

This clone occurred once. J is TRBJ1-3 and V is TRBV28, with 12 bases fitting TRBD1. In germline, CDR1 is MDHEN, CDR2 SYDVKM. CDR3 length: 16 amino acids. V lost 4 bases and J lost 7; bases outside the gene matches: 8. For the CDR3, the DNA is TGTGCCAGCAGTTCAGCCGGGACAGGGGGCATGAACACCATATATTTT. It is translated as CASSSAGTGGMNTIYF.

The chain is built from TRBV19 and TRBJ2-1; possibly TRBD1 for D (6 bases). V was trimmed by 4 bases and J by 3 bases, leaving 19 bases between them. Germline assignment: CDR1 LNHDA and CDR2 SQIVND (reference sequence). The CDR3 is 17 residues long. Here the CDR3 DNA reads TGTGCCAGTAGTAAGCCCCCCGGGCAGGGGAACTACAATGAGCAGTTCTTC. Its translation is CASSKPPGQGNYNEQFF.

This clone was seen a few times. J is TRBJ1-5 and V is TRBV2; 12 nucleotides agree with TRBD1. With 4 bases clipped from V and 6 bases from J, the junction kept 4 bases outside the gene matches. Germline CDR1 and CDR2: SNHLY and FYNNEI. The CDR3 extends over 15 amino acids. The CDR3 region is CASSGDRGHGQPQHF. In nucleotides, the CDR3 is TGTGCCAGCAGTGGGGACAGGGGGCATGGTCAGCCCCAGCATTTT.

The chain is built from TRBV5-8 and TRBJ2-7; D is possibly TRBD2 (6 bases). CDR1 is SGHTS and CDR2 is YDEGEE in the germline V gene. V was trimmed by 4 bases and J by 2 bases, leaving 16 bases between them. The CDR3 contains 15 residues. The DNA of the CDR3 is TGTGCCAGCAGCCGGGAGCTAGCGCAGACCTACGAGCAGTACTTC. Amino acid sequence: CASSRELAQTYEQYF.

The chain combines TRBV18 with TRBJ2-3; a weak D match, TRBD1 (6 bases). The germline CDR1 and CDR2 sequences are KGHSH and LQKENI. The CDR3 contains 17 residues. V dropped 3 bases and J dropped 2 bases, with 18 bases sitting between them. CDR3 DNA: TGTGCCAGCTCACCCGCGAAACGACAGGTGAACACAGATACGCAGTATTTT. It translates to CASSPAKRQVNTDTQYF.

This chain uses TRBV5-1 with TRBJ1-1; D may be TRBD1 (6 bases). The CDR3 sequence is 14 residues long. V was shortened by 5 bases and J by 3 bases, with 14 bases between the two germline ends. Germline lookup yields CDR1 SGHRS and CDR2 YFSETQ. DNA for the CDR3: TGCGCCAGCAGTTCGCAGGGGCAGGACACTGAAGCTTTCTTT. It encodes CASSSQGQDTEAFF.

CDR3 protein: CASSPQGQLYQETQYF. CDR3 bases: TGTGCCAGCAGCCCACAGGGCCAGCTGTACCAAGAGACCCAGTACTTC. This chain connects TRBV7-3 to TRBJ2-5; possible D gene TRBD1, 6 bases. This CDR3 region has 16 residues. Germline V lookup: CDR1 SGHTA, CDR2 FQGTGA. The ends were cut back, 5 bases at V and 0 bases at J, with 16 bases in the middle.

V is TRBV30 and J is TRBJ1-5; TRBD1 is a possible D gene (6 bases). Per the germline V gene, CDR1 is GTSNPN and CDR2 is SVGIG (reference sequence). The CDR3 runs to 13 residues. V was clipped by 6 bases and J by 3 bases, with 12 bases between them. As DNA, the CDR3 is TGTGCCTGTAGACAGGCCTACAATCAGCCCCAGCATTTT. It encodes CACRQAYNQPQHF.

V usage is TRBV6-1 and J usage is TRBJ2-1, with a tentative D call TRBD2 (6 bases). From germline, CDR1 is MNHNS and CDR2 SASEGT. V lost 3 bases and J 8 bases, leaving 14 bases between the germline ends. The CDR3 consists of 14 residues. In DNA, the CDR3 is TGTGCCAGCAGTGAGAAACTAGCACCGGATGAGCAGTTCTTC. It encodes CASSEKLAPDEQFF.

The chain links TRBV30 to TRBJ2-1; 8 nucleotides match TRBD2. With 5 bases clipped from V and 11 bases from J, the junction kept 2 bases outside the gene matches. This CDR3 has 10 residues. The V gene's germline CDR1 is GTSNPN and CDR2 SVGIG (reference sequence). The CDR3 spells CAWDSGKQFF. The CDR3 nucleotides are TGTGCCTGGGATAGCGGGAAGCAGTTCTTC.

The CDR3: CASSQVPTSGPLSEQYF. For the CDR3, the DNA is TGTGCCAGCAGCCAAGTTCCGACTAGCGGCCCCCTCTCCGAGCAGTACTTC. The rearrangement uses TRBV3-1 (or the pseudogene TRBV3-2) and TRBJ2-7; 9 bases fit TRBD2. Germline V lookup: CDR1 LGHDT, CDR2 YNNKEL (reference sequence). This CDR3 has 17 residues. The V gene end was trimmed by 1 base and the J gene end by 6 bases; junction bases not matched to a gene: 13.

The CDR3 DNA reads as TGTGCCTGGATGGAGGACAGCTGGAACACTGAAGCTTTCTTT. Its protein product is CAWMEDSWNTEAFF. This sequence joins TRBV30 and TRBJ1-1, with D possibly being TRBD1 (6 bases). V was trimmed by 4 bases and J by 1 base, leaving 13 bases between them. CDR1 and CDR2 (germline): GTSNPN, SVGIG (reference sequence). The CDR3 runs 14 residues.

The V gene is TRBV30, the J gene TRBJ1-5; unclear D gene. Germline V lookup: CDR1 GTSNPN, CDR2 SVGIG (reference sequence). The CDR3 contains 11 residues. Trimming removed 5 bases at V and 3 bases at J, with 5 bases between. CDR3 sequence reads: CAWQSNQPQHF. The CDR3 DNA is TGTGCCTGGCAGTCCAATCAGCCCCAGCATTTT.

V and J are TRBV28 and TRBJ2-7, with a possible D match to TRBD1 (5 bases). V was pared by 7 bases and J by 3 bases, with 10 bases between. The CDR3 has 12 amino acids. Germline V gene data show CDR1 as MDHEN and CDR2 as SYDVKM. The CDR3: CASTRRGYEQYF. The CDR3 DNA sequence: TGTGCCAGCACCCGAAGGGGCTACGAGCAGTACTTC. The full variable domain, in which reference TRBV28 and TRBJ2-7 provide the parts outside the CDR3, is DVKVTQSSRYLVKRTGEKVFLECVQDMDHENMFWYRQDPGLGLRLIYFSYDVKMKEKGDIPEGYSVSREKKERFSLILESASTNQTSMYLCASTRRGYEQYFGPGTRLTVT.

CDR3 sequence: CASSPGQHTDTQYF. The CDR3 DNA sequence: TGTGCCAGCAGTCCCGGACAACACACAGATACGCAGTATTTT. V gene TRBV28 combines with J gene TRBJ2-3; D perhaps matches TRBD1 (5 bases). The V end was cut by 5 bases, the J end by 2 bases, with 11 bases between. The CDR3 contains 14 residues. CDR1 and CDR2 (germline): MDHEN, SYDVKM.

The chain recombines TRBV12-3 or TRBV12-4 with TRBJ2-5; 7 bases agree with TRBD1. The CDR3 runs to 13 residues. The V gene end was trimmed by 5 bases and the J gene end by 5 bases; junction bases not matched to a gene: 5. The CDR3, as DNA: TGTGCCAGCAGTAGAGGGGGCTCGGAGACCCAGTACTTC. Translated: CASSRGGSETQYF.

This clone has at least ten counts. J is TRBJ2-7 and V is TRBV5-6; 8 bases fit TRBD2. Trimming at V came to 4 bases and at J to 7 bases, leaving 10 bases not matched to a gene. Germline V gene lookup returns CDR1 SGHDT and CDR2 YYEEEE. The CDR3 spans 14 residues. DNA of the CDR3: TGTGCCAGCAGCCCGGGACTAGGAGTGAGGGAGCAGTACTTC. Translated, it gives CASSPGLGVREQYF.

The V and J genes are TRBV5-4 and TRBJ1-6, with TRBD1 identical over 7 bases. The V and J ends lost 3 bases and 7 bases, in that order; junction bases with no gene match: 7. CDR3 size: 15 residues. The germline V gene has CDR1 SGHNT and CDR2 YYREEE (reference sequence). CDR3 nucleotides: TGTGCCAGCAGCTACAGGGGCGGGGGGAATTCACCCCTCCACTTT. Amino acids: CASSYRGGGNSPLHF.